Listed below are T cell receptor beta chains from one sample, sequenced in a study of neoadjuvant anti-PD-1 for oral cavity cancer. Some clones are missing from TCRdb's copy, which holds only in-frame ones; the method was immunoSEQ multiplex PCR. Here the sample spans approximately 17,000 clones, 64% being singletons. The material was PBMCs, obtained before nivolumab (anti-PD-1) treatment. Every receptor here comes from a person aged 35-79 years with oral cavity squamous cell carcinoma. Both conserved end residues are part of each CDR3. D genes are given only for firm matches. Where a row states a size, it is once, few, many or the class of an expanded clone; other rows omit it.

d_gene | len | j_gene | v_gene | abundance | CDR3aa | CDR3nt
TRBD1 | 14 | TRBJ2-2 | TRBV15 | - | CATRTGGDTGELFF | TGTGCCACCCGGACAGGGGGCGACACCGGGGAGCTGTTTTTT
- | 12 | TRBJ2-3 | TRBV29-1 | - | CSVGREPDTQYF | TGCAGCGTTGGCAGGGAACCAGATACGCAGTATTTT
- | 14 | TRBJ1-5 | TRBV27 | few | CASSIQASNQPQHF | TGTGCCAGCAGTATACAGGCGAGCAATCAGCCCCAGCATTTT
TRBD2 | 16 | TRBJ2-1 | TRBV9 | - | CASSVGTSVTYNEQFF | TGTGCCAGCAGCGTAGGGACTAGCGTGACCTACAATGAGCAGTTCTTC
TRBD1 | 15 | TRBJ1-2 | TRBV5-1 | - | CASSLTGGANYGYTF | TGCGCCAGCAGCTTGACAGGGGGGGCTAACTATGGCTACACCTTC
- | 12 | TRBJ2-1 | TRBV10-3 | few | CAISESGASLFF | TGTGCCATCAGTGAGTCGGGAGCGTCCCTGTTCTTC
- | 14 | TRBJ2-5 | TRBV15 | - | CATSRDQGGETQYF | TGTGCCACCAGCAGAGATCAAGGGGGGGAGACCCAGTACTTC
TRBD1 | 14 | TRBJ1-5 | TRBV5-6 | once | CASWRQGGNQPQHF | TGTGCCAGCTGGAGACAGGGTGGCAATCAGCCCCAGCATTTT
- | 14 | TRBJ2-7 | TRBV5-1 | - | CASRETGFAYEQYF | TGCGCCAGCAGGGAGACAGGTTTTGCCTACGAGCAGTACTTC
TRBD1 | 16 | TRBJ1-1 | TRBV2 | few | CASSERGTERNTEAFF | TGTGCCAGCAGTGAAAGGGGGACAGAGCGGAACACTGAAGCTTTCTTT
- | 14 | TRBJ2-5 | TRBV30 | - | CAWSVLGQRETQYF | TGTGCCTGGAGTGTATTGGGGCAGAGAGAGACCCAGTACTTC
TRBD1 | 14 | TRBJ2-7 | TRBV6-5 | - | CASSRGTDSYEQYF | TGTGCCAGCAGCAGGGGGACCGACTCTTACGAGCAGTACTTC
- | 15 | TRBJ1-5 | TRBV7-8 | few | CASSSDSFSNQPQHF | TGTGCCAGCAGCTCAGACAGTTTTAGCAATCAGCCCCAGCATTTT
- | 15 | TRBJ2-3 | TRBV19 | - | CATSILPRPTDTQYF | TGTGCCACCAGTATACTACCCCGACCCACAGATACGCAGTATTTT
- | 14 | TRBJ2-1 | TRBV10-1 | - | CASSGGVAYNEQFF | TGCGCCAGCAGTGGTGGGGTCGCCTACAATGAGCAGTTCTTC
- | 11 | TRBJ1-1 | TRBV6-5 | - | CASNGNTEAFF | TGTGCCAGCAACGGGAACACTGAAGCTTTCTTT
- | 14 | TRBJ2-5 | TRBV9 | - | CASSVGPESETQYF | TGTGCCAGCAGCGTTGGGCCGGAGTCAGAGACCCAGTACTTC
TRBD1 | 13 | TRBJ1-3 | TRBV30 | - | CALQGLGGNTIYF | TGTGCCCTACAGGGGCTTGGAGGAAACACCATATATTTT
- | 18 | TRBJ2-1 | TRBV5-1 | - | CASSFQYQGYESYNEQFF | TGCGCCAGCAGCTTCCAGTACCAGGGATATGAATCCTACAATGAGCAGTTCTTC
TRBD1 | 15 | TRBJ2-5 | TRBV7-8 | - | CASSLPGTVKETQYF | TGTGCCAGCAGCTTACCCGGGACAGTCAAAGAGACCCAGTACTTC
TRBD1 | 14 | TRBJ2-7 | TRBV6-1 | - | CASNRGIGSYEQYF | TGTGCCAGCAACAGGGGGATAGGCTCCTACGAGCAGTACTTC
- | 11 | TRBJ2-5 | TRBV6-1 | - | CASRVGETQYF | TGTGCCAGCAGGGTCGGAGAGACCCAGTACTTC
- | 12 | TRBJ2-7 | TRBV29-1 | - | CSVSWGRYEQYF | TGCAGCGTTTCCTGGGGCCGGTACGAGCAGTACTTC
- | 13 | TRBJ2-5 | TRBV6-6 | - | CASSFQEQETQYF | TGTGCCAGCAGTTTCCAGGAACAAGAGACCCAGTACTTC
TRBD2 | 18 | TRBJ2-1 | TRBV2 | - | CASSVPRGSGRAYNEQFF | TGTGCCAGCAGTGTCCCCCGGGGGAGCGGGAGGGCCTACAATGAGCAGTTCTTC
- | 15 | TRBJ2-2 | TRBV6-1 | - | CASIPSGGNTGELFF | TGTGCCAGCATCCCAAGCGGAGGTAACACCGGGGAGCTGTTTTTT
- | 14 | TRBJ1-2 | TRBV28 | few | CASSPGQTNYGYTF | TGTGCCAGCAGTCCGGGACAAACGAACTATGGCTACACCTTC
- | 13 | TRBJ2-7 | TRBV11-2 | - | CASSLDPPYEQYF | TGTGCCAGCAGCTTAGATCCTCCCTACGAGCAGTACTTC
- | 12 | TRBJ1-1 | TRBV29-1 | - | CSVRQLNTEAFF | TGCAGCGTCAGACAGTTGAACACTGAAGCTTTCTTT
- | 14 | TRBJ1-5 | TRBV27 | few | CASSYGGGNQPQHF | TGTGCCAGCAGTTATGGTGGAGGCAATCAGCCCCAGCATTTT
- | 14 | TRBJ2-7 | TRBV6-5 | few | CASSLSQGYYEQYF | TGTGCCAGCAGCCTCAGCCAGGGTTACTACGAGCAGTACTTC
- | 17 | TRBJ2-3 | TRBV5-1 | - | CASSLRGSSGQQDTQYF | TGCGCCAGCAGCTTGAGGGGGAGTAGCGGGCAACAAGATACGCAGTATTTT
TRBD1 | 16 | TRBJ1-4 | TRBV5-4 | - | CASSRDRGSVDEKLFF | TGTGCCAGCAGCCGCGACAGGGGTTCGGTTGATGAAAAACTGTTTTTT
- | 13 | TRBJ1-1 | TRBV6-6 | - | CASSYVGATEAFF | TGTGCCAGCAGTTACGTAGGAGCCACTGAAGCTTTCTTT
- | 13 | TRBJ2-7 | TRBV29-1 | - | CSVSGIEPYEQYF | TGCAGCGTTAGTGGGATAGAGCCCTACGAGCAGTACTTC
TRBD1 | 16 | TRBJ1-2 | TRBV28 | few | CASSPINRGRGYGYTF | TGTGCCAGCAGCCCAATAAACAGGGGGCGCGGCTATGGCTACACCTTC
TRBD1 | 13 | TRBJ1-5 | TRBV10-2 | - | CASRDREGQPQHF | TGCGCCAGCAGGGACAGGGAGGGTCAGCCCCAGCATTTT
- | 16 | TRBJ2-7 | TRBV6-5 | - | CASSYSGGFSYYEQYF | TGTGCCAGCAGTTACTCTGGGGGGTTTTCCTACTACGAGCAGTACTTC
- | 13 | TRBJ1-1 | TRBV6-1 | - | CASSVTENTEAFF | TGTGCCAGCAGTGTGACAGAGAACACTGAAGCTTTCTTT
TRBD2 | 14 | TRBJ2-2 | TRBV7-8 | - | CASSQGLAVGELFF | TGTGCCAGCAGCCAGGGACTAGCGGTCGGGGAGCTGTTTTTT
- | 12 | TRBJ1-1 | TRBV5-1 | - | CASSLANTEAFF | TGCGCCAGCAGCTTGGCCAACACTGAAGCTTTCTTT
- | 13 | TRBJ1-1 | TRBV6-5 | few | CASRATGNTEAFF | TGTGCCAGCAGGGCGACAGGGAACACTGAAGCTTTCTTT
- | 15 | TRBJ1-1 | TRBV29-1 | - | CSVELARVEVTEAFF | TGCAGCGTTGAACTGGCGCGGGTTGAGGTCACTGAAGCTTTCTTT
- | 11 | TRBJ2-7 | TRBV20-1 | - | CSAMGYYEQYF | TGCAGTGCTATGGGCTACTACGAGCAGTACTTC
- | 15 | TRBJ1-1 | TRBV7-2 | few | CASSLVVQMNTEAFF | TGTGCCAGCAGCTTAGTGGTTCAGATGAACACTGAAGCTTTCTTT
TRBD2 | 15 | TRBJ2-3 | TRBV2 | - | CASRPSGVSTDTQYF | TGTGCCAGCAGACCCAGCGGGGTGAGCACAGATACGCAGTATTTT
- | 14 | TRBJ1-1 | TRBV5-1 | few | CASSLAGPLEEAFF | TGCGCCAGCAGCTTGGCAGGGCCGCTAGAGGAAGCTTTCTTT
- | 13 | TRBJ1-2 | TRBV19 | - | CASSLGLSYGYTF | TGTGCCAGTAGTCTTGGACTGAGCTATGGCTACACCTTC
TRBD1 | 14 | TRBJ1-1 | TRBV13 | - | CASSLINRGTEAFF | TGTGCCAGCAGCCTCATTAACAGGGGCACTGAAGCTTTCTTT
TRBD2 | 15 | TRBJ2-1 | TRBV5-5 | - | CASSPLAGASNEQFF | TGTGCCAGCAGCCCGCTAGCGGGTGCCTCCAATGAGCAGTTCTTC
- | 14 | TRBJ2-3 | TRBV30 | - | CAWKRATSTDTQYF | TGTGCCTGGAAACGAGCGACTAGCACAGATACGCAGTATTTT
TRBD1 | 15 | TRBJ2-7 | TRBV10-2 | few | CASSEGTALSYEQYF | TGCGCCAGCAGTGAAGGGACAGCCCTCTCCTACGAGCAGTACTTC